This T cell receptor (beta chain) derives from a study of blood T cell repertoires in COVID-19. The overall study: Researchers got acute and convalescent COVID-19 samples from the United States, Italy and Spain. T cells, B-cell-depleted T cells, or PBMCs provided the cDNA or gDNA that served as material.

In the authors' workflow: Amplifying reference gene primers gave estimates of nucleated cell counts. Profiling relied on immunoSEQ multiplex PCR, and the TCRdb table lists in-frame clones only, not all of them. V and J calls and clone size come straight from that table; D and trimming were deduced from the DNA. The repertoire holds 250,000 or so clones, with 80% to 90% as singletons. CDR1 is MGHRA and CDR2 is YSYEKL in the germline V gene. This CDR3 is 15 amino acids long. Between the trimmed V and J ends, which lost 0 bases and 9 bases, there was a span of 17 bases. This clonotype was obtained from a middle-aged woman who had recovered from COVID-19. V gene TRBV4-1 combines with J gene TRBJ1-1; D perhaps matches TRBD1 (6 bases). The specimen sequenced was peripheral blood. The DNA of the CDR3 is TGCGCCAGCAGCCAAGATCTCGGGACACGCAGCCAAGCTTTCTTT. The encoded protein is CASSQDLGTRSQAFF.